This paragraph reports one T cell receptor beta chain. This sample was included in a study of blood T cell repertoires in COVID-19. V lost 7 bases to trimming and J lost 5 bases; unmatched junction nucleotides: 7. The CDR3 length is 13 residues. The germline V gene has CDR1 MNHEY and CDR2 SMNVEV (reference sequence). Here immunoSEQ multiplex PCR was the method, and the copy in TCRdb shows in-frame clones only, minus some. The sample has roughly 250,000 clones, 91% seen once. The sequenced material came from PBMCs or T cells enriched from blood (not recorded which). The gene calls are TRBV27 and TRBJ1-2, with TRBD1 identical over 7 bases. The TCR was taken from a human donor in a cohort exposed to, infected with or recovered from COVID-19 (not recorded which). The donor label of this sample is uncertain. CDR3 protein: CASKSGTAYGYTF. Here the CDR3 DNA reads TGTGCCAGCAAATCGGGGACAGCATATGGCTACACCTTC.